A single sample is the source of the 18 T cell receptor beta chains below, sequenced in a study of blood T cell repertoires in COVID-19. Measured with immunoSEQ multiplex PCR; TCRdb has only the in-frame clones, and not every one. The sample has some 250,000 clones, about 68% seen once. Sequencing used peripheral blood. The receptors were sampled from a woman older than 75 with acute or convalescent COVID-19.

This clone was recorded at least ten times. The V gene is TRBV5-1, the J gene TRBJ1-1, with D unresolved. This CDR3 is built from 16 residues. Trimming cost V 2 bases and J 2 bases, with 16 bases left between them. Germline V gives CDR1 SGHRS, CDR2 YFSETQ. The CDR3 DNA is TGCGCCAGCAGCTTACCACAGAGTACGTTAAACACTGAAGCTTTCTTT. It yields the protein CASSLPQSTLNTEAFF.

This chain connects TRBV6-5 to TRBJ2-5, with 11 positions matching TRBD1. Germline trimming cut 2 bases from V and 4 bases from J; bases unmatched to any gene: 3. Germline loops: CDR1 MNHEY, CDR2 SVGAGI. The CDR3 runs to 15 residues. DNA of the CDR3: TGTGCCAGCAGTTACGCCGGGACAGGGGGAGAGACCCAGTACTTC. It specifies CASSYAGTGGETQYF.

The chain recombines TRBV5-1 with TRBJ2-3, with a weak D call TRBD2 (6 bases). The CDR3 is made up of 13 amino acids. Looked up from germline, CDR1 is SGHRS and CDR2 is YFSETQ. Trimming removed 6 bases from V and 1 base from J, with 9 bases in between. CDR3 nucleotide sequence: TGCGCCAGCACGAGGGAGGGCACAGATACGCAGTATTTT. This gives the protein CASTREGTDTQYF.

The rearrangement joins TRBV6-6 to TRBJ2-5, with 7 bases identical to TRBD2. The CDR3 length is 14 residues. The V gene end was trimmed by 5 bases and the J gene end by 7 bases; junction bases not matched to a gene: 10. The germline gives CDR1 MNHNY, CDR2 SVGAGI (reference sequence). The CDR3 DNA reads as TGTGCCAGCAGTCCCTTGGGGGGGTCGGGGACCCAGTACTTC. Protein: CASSPLGGSGTQYF.

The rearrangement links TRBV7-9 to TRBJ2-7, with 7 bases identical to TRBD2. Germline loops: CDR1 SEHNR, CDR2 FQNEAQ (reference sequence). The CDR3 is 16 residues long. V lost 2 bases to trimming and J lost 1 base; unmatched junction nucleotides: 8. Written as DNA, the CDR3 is TGTGCCAGCAGCTTACTCATCGGCGGGGGTTCCTACGAGCAGTACTTC. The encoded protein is CASSLLIGGGSYEQYF.

In DNA form, the CDR3 reads TGCGCCAGCAGCCAGGGACAGGAAGGTCAGCCCCAGCATTTT. Residues: CASSQGQEGQPQHF. The V call is TRBV5-1, the J call TRBJ1-5; 8 bases agree with TRBD1. The length of the CDR3 is 14 residues. Germline V gene data show CDR1 as SGHRS and CDR2 as YFSETQ. Unmatched junction bases numbered 6, after V lost 4 bases and J lost 6 bases.

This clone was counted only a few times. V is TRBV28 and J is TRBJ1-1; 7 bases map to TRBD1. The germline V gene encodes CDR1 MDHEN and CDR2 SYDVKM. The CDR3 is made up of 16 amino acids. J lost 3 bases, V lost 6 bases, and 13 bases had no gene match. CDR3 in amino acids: CASRSTGATGDTEAFF. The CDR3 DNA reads TGTGCCAGCAGGTCAACAGGGGCCACAGGGGACACTGAAGCTTTCTTT.

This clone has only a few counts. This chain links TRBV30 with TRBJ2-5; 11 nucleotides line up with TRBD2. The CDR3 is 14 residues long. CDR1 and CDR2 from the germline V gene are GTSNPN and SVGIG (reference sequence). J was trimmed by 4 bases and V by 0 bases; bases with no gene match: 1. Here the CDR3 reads CAWSVGLAGETQYF. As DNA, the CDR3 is TGTGCCTGGAGTGTAGGACTAGCGGGAGAGACCCAGTACTTC.

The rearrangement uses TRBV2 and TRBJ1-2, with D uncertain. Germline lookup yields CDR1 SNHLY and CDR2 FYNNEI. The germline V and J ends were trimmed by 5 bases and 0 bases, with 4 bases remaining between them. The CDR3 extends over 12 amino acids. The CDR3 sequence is CASSLANYGYTF. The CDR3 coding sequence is TGTGCCAGCAGTTTAGCTAACTATGGCTACACCTTC. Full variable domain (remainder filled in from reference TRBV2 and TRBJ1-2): EPEVTQTPSHQVTQMGQEVILRCVPISNHLYFYWYRQILGQKVEFLVSFYNNEISEKSEIFDDQFSVERPDGSNFTLKIRSTKLEDSAMYFCASSLANYGYTFGSGTRLTVV.

The CDR3 DNA follows: TGTGCCAGCAGCCAAACAGGGGTTGGCTACACCTTC. This gives the protein CASSQTGVGYTF. This rearrangement joins TRBV14 to TRBJ1-2; 7 positions match TRBD1. V was pared by 2 bases and J by 7 bases, with 1 base of the junction left unmatched. The CDR3 loop spans 12 amino acids. Germline CDR1 and CDR2: SGHDN and FVKESK.

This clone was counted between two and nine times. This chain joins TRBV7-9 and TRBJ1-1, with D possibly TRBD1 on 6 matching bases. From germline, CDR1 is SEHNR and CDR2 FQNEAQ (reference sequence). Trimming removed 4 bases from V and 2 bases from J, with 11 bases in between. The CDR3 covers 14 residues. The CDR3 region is CASSSGDLNTEAFF. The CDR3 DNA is TGTGCCAGCAGCTCAGGGGACCTTAACACTGAAGCTTTCTTT.

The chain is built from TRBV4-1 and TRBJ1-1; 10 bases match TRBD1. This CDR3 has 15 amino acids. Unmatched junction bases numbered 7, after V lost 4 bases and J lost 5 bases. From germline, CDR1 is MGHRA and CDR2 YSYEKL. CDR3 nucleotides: TGCGCCAGCAGCCGGGACAGGGGCCGGGGGACTGAAGCTTTCTTT. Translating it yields CASSRDRGRGTEAFF.

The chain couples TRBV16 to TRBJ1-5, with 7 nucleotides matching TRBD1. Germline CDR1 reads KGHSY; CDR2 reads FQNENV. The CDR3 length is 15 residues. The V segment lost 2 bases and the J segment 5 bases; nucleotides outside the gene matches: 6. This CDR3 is CASSQKTGFDQPQHF. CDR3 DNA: TGTGCCAGCAGCCAAAAGACAGGGTTCGATCAGCCCCAGCATTTT. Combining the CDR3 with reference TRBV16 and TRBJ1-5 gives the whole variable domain GEEVAQTPKHLVRGEGQKAKLYCAPIKGHSYVFWYQQVLKNEFKFLISFQNENVFDETGMPKERFSAKCLPNSPCSLEIQATKLEDSAVYFCASSQKTGFDQPQHFGDGTRLSIL.

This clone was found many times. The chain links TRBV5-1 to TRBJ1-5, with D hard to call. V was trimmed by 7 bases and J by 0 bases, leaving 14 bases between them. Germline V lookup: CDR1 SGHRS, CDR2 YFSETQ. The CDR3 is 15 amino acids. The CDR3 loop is CASGITEYSNQPQHF. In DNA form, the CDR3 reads TGCGCCAGCGGCATCACAGAGTATAGCAATCAGCCCCAGCATTTT.

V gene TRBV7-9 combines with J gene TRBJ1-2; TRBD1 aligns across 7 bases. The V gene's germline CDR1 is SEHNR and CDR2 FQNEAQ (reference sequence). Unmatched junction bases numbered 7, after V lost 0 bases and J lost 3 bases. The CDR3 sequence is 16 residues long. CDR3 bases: TGTGCCAGCAGCTTAGCACAGGGGCTGGGGGACTATGGCTACACCTTC. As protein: CASSLAQGLGDYGYTF.

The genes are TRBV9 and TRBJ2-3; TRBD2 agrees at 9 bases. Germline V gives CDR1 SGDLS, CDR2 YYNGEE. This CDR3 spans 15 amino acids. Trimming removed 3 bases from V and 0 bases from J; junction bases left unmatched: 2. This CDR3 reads CASSATSGSTDTQYF. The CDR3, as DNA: TGTGCCAGCAGCGCGACTAGCGGTAGCACAGATACGCAGTATTTT.

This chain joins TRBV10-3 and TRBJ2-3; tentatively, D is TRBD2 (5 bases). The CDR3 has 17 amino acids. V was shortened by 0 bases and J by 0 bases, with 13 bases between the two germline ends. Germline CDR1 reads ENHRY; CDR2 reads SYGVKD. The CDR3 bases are TGTGCCATCAGTGAGTCGAGAGGGTACGGTAGCACAGATACGCAGTATTTT. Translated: CAISESRGYGSTDTQYF.

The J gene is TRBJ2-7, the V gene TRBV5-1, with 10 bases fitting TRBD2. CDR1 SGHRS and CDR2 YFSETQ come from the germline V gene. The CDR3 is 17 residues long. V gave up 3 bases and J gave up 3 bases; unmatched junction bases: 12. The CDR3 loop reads CASSSLGASGGYYEQYF. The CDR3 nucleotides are TGCGCCAGCAGCTCCCTGGGGGCTAGCGGGGGATACTACGAGCAGTACTTC. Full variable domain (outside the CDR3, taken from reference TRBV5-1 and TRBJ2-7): KAGVTQTPRYLIKTRGQQVTLSCSPISGHRSVSWYQQTPGQGLQFLFEYFSETQRNKGNFPGRFSGRQFSNSRSEMNVSTLELGDSALYLCASSSLGASGGYYEQYFGPGTRLTVT.